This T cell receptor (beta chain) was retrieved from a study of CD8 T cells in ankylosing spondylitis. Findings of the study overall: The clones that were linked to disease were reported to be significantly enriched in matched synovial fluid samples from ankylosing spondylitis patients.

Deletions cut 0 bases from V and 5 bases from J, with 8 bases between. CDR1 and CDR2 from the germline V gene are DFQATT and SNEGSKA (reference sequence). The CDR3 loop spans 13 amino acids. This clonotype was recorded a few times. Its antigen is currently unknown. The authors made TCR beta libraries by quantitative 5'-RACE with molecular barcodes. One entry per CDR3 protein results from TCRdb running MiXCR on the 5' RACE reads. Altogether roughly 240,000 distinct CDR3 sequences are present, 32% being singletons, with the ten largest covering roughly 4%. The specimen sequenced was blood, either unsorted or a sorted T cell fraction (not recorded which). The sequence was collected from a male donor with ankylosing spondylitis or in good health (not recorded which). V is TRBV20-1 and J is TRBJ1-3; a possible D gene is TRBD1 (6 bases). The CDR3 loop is CSAREGGRNTIYF. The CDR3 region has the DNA TGCAGTGCTAGAGAAGGGGGGAGAAACACCATATATTTT.